This TCR beta chain was retrieved from a study of OX40 agonist ivuxolimab in advanced cancers. Concerning the study at large: Ivuxolimab was an agonistic, fully human IgG2 monoclonal antibody directed against OX40 (CD134), a costimulatory receptor. The dose-escalation cohort was about 83% male with a mean age of about 60 years, ranging from about 23 to 85. The monotherapy dose-escalation portion (N ≈ 50 patients) of the phase I ivuxolimab trial is reported in the paper. Partial responses occurred in three dose-escalation patients, of whom one had hepatocellular carcinoma and two had cutaneous melanoma. Peripheral TCRbeta sequencing aimed to test whether ivuxolimab altered TCR sequence diversity and caused clonal T-cell expansion. Among the approximately 50 dose-escalation patients, roughly 20 had hepatocellular carcinoma, about 15 melanoma, 9 renal cell carcinoma and 9 head and neck cancer. Intravenous ivuxolimab was administered to patients every 2 weeks at six dose levels: 0.01, 0.1, 0.3, 1.5, 3 and 10 mg/kg. Prior anti-PD-1, anti-PD-L1 or anti-CTLA-4 therapy was permitted, and checkpoint inhibitors had been received by about 44% of dose-escalation patients.

Only one count was recorded for this clone. Its antigen is still unknown. Nothing much larger sits one base from this clone, and base qualities are not available. For sequencing of the TCRbeta CDR3 region, genomic DNA was extracted from the sorted cells. The immunoSEQ Assay was used for sequencing of TCRbeta CDR3 regions. TCRdb obtained this table from immuneACCESS and retained in-frame rearrangements with V and J assigned. These tables miss some clones; where compared with another copy, unresolved V genes account for less than half of the shortfall, and the remainder is unexplained. Across this sample there are approximately 80,000 clones, with roughly 84% seen only once. 0.2% to 0.3% of the sample is in the top ten clones. General conclusions and limits of the study: Low levels of normalized T-cell clonal expansion were also seen in some patients who did not respond. Clonal expansion of both CD4+ and CD8+ blood T cells was observed from baseline to week 6 at doses 0.1 to 3.0 mg/kg. The antigen specificity of the clonally expanded peripheral T cells was not determined. In the 0.1-3.0 mg/kg groups, partial responders had among the lowest normalized peripheral clonal expansion, particularly in CD8+ T cells. After ivuxolimab, CD8+ T cells had more expanded clones than CD4+ T cells on average.

The trial excluded patients who had a history of autoimmune disease or who were on systemic immunosuppression. Peripheral blood for TCR sequencing was collected from all dose cohorts at baseline, on cycle 4 day 1, and on cycle 7 day 1. Samples were obtained from an open-label, multicenter, first-in-human phase I dose-escalation trial of ivuxolimab. Adults with locally advanced or metastatic head and neck squamous cell, hepatocellular, melanoma or renal cell carcinoma were enrolled in the trial. Before TCR sequencing, CD4+ and CD8+ T cells were separately sorted from peripheral blood. Measured from the cysteine to the phenylalanine, the CDR3 is 14 residues long. Of the read, only the CDR3 DNA is kept; its 42 bases are in frame from base 1. Based on the germline V gene, the CDR1 and CDR2 sequences are SGDLS and YYNGEE. Trimming removed 4 bases from V and 1 base from J, leaving 11 bases between the germline ends.

Here the chain combines TRBV9 and TRBJ2-5, with no confident D gene call. This clonotype was sampled from an adult with an advanced solid tumor such as melanoma, head and neck, liver or kidney cancer. This specimen was CD4+ or CD8+ T cells sorted from blood, taken in a trial of the OX40 agonist ivuxolimab. The bases read TGTGCCAGCAGCTCCCGGACGGGCCAAGAGACCCAGTACTTC. Translated, it gives CASSSRTGQETQYF.